Shown below are 24 T cell receptor beta chains from a single sample sequenced in a study of T-cell memory formation after mild COVID-19. TCRdb reprocessed the 5' RACE reads via MiXCR and lists one record per CDR3 protein. The sample includes about 400,000 distinct CDR3 sequences, roughly a quarter of them seen just once. Sequencing input: PBMCs or a T cell subset sorted from them (not recorded which). These receptor sequences come from an adult woman who had mild COVID-19 (a few samples of this study predate the infection). Cell type and time point are not known.

The chain joins TRBV2 to TRBJ2-2, with D unclear. V shed 0 bases and J shed 5 bases, with 10 bases lying between them. The germline CDR1 and CDR2 sequences are SNHLY and FYNNEI. The CDR3 contains 15 residues. This CDR3 is CASSEAVGYTGELFF. The CDR3 bases are TGTGCCAGCAGTGAAGCTGTGGGTTATACCGGGGAGCTGTTTTTT.

The CDR3 nucleotides are TGCAGCGTGGTGGGACAGGGCGGAACTGAAGCTTTCTTT. Its protein is CSVVGQGGTEAFF. This chain uses TRBV29-1 with TRBJ1-1, with 9 bases fitting TRBD1. V lost 6 bases, J lost 5 bases, and 7 bases stayed unmatched. This CDR3 is built from 13 residues. Germline V gene sequence: CDR1 SQVTM, CDR2 ANQGSEA.

This clonotype turned up a few times. The rearrangement joins TRBV18 to TRBJ1-3; the D gene is possibly TRBD1 (5 bases). This CDR3 has 17 amino acids. V lost 3 bases and J 3 bases, leaving 18 bases between the germline ends. Germline V gene sequence: CDR1 KGHSH, CDR2 LQKENI. This CDR3 is CASSPGPLRAYGNTIYF. DNA of the CDR3: TGTGCCAGCTCACCGGGACCTCTTCGGGCTTATGGAAACACCATATATTTT.

The V call is TRBV7-9, the J call TRBJ2-3; 11 bases fit TRBD1. The CDR3 consists of 16 residues. V was clipped by 5 bases and J by 2 bases; unmatched bases: 6. Per the germline V gene, CDR1 is SEHNR and CDR2 is FQNEAQ (reference sequence). In DNA, the CDR3 is TGTGCCAGCAGCGACCGGGACAGGGGGTTCACAGATACGCAGTATTTT. Its translation: CASSDRDRGFTDTQYF.

The chain uses TRBV20-1 and TRBJ1-1; 7 bases are shared with TRBD1. Germline V gene data show CDR1 as DFQATT and CDR2 as SNEGSKA (reference sequence). V was clipped by 0 bases and J by 11 bases; unmatched bases: 9. The length of the CDR3 is 13 residues. The CDR3 DNA is TGCAGTGCTAGAGATCTCGCGGGACAGCAGGCTTTCTTT. Translating it yields CSARDLAGQQAFF.

The rearrangement links TRBV7-9 to TRBJ2-3; tentatively, D is TRBD2 (7 bases). V was clipped by 5 bases and J by 5 bases, with 17 bases between them. CDR3 length: 15 amino acids. The germline V gene encodes CDR1 SEHNR and CDR2 FQNEAQ (reference sequence). CDR3 in DNA: TGTGCCAGCAGCCCACGCGGGGGCCGGGGAGATACGCAGTATTTT. It specifies CASSPRGGRGDTQYF.

The chain joins TRBV7-9 to TRBJ2-3; 13 bases agree with TRBD2. V was clipped by 4 bases and J by 6 bases; unmatched bases: 4. The CDR3 is 15 amino acids. Germline V lookup: CDR1 SEHNR, CDR2 FQNEAQ (reference sequence). CDR3 DNA sequence: TGTGCCAGCAGCTCACTAGCGGGAGGGGAGGATACGCAGTATTTT. Residues: CASSSLAGGEDTQYF.

This clonotype was picked up a small number of times. The chain recombines TRBV7-6 with TRBJ2-2; D call uncertain. The CDR3 consists of 17 residues. The germline V gene encodes CDR1 SGHVS and CDR2 FNYEAQ. V was cut by 0 bases and J by 2 bases, with 13 bases left in between. The CDR3 DNA is TGTGCCAGCAGCTTAGCAGGGCCGCAGACCAACACCGGGGAGCTGTTTTTT. It translates to CASSLAGPQTNTGELFF.

This chain joins TRBV6-5 and TRBJ1-3; 7 bases agree with TRBD1. The CDR3 has 15 residues. V shed 5 bases, J shed 1 base, and the junction held 5 bases outside the gene matches. In germline, CDR1 is MNHEY, CDR2 SVGAGI. CDR3 sequence: CASSIETGSGNTIYF. The CDR3 nucleotides are TGTGCCAGCAGTATAGAGACAGGGTCTGGAAACACCATATATTTT.

This clonotype showed up just a few times. The V call is TRBV5-1, the J call TRBJ1-5; 11 nucleotides align to TRBD1. The CDR3 has 16 amino acids. V shed 4 bases, J shed 3 bases, and the junction held 6 bases outside the gene matches. Per germline, CDR1 SGHRS and CDR2 YFSETQ. The CDR3 protein is CASSAGQGVPNQPQHF. In nucleotides, the CDR3 is TGCGCCAGCAGCGCGGGACAGGGGGTCCCCAATCAGCCCCAGCATTTT.

This clonotype was counted between two and nine times. The rearrangement links TRBV7-6 to TRBJ2-1; D is undetermined. The V end was cut by 6 bases, the J end by 5 bases, with 14 bases between. Germline V CDR1 and CDR2: SGHVS, FNYEAQ. This CDR3 is built from 14 residues. CDR3 sequence: CASSHLYLHNEQFF. CDR3 coding DNA: TGTGCCAGCAGTCACTTGTATCTCCACAATGAGCAGTTCTTC.

V and J are TRBV7-6 and TRBJ2-3; no firm D call. The V and J ends lost 5 bases and 0 bases respectively, with 12 bases between them. The CDR3 sequence is 15 residues long. Germline-derived CDR1 and CDR2 are SGHVS and FNYEAQ. CDR3 nucleotide sequence: TGTGCCAGCAGCCGATCGACGGCTAGCACAGATACGCAGTATTTT. It specifies CASSRSTASTDTQYF.

V gene TRBV2 combines with J gene TRBJ2-1; possible D gene TRBD1, 6 bases. Per germline, CDR1 SNHLY and CDR2 FYNNEI. This CDR3 has 15 amino acids. V lost 7 bases and J 4 bases, leaving 17 bases between the germline ends. CDR3 DNA: TGTGCCAGCAATAGGATCCAGGGGAAATACAATGAGCAGTTCTTC. It encodes CASNRIQGKYNEQFF.

V is TRBV23-1 and J is TRBJ2-7; 8 bases agree with TRBD1. TRBV23-1 is an open reading frame whose function is uncertain. The CDR3 is 14 residues long. V lost 3 bases to trimming and J lost 3 bases; unmatched junction nucleotides: 4. The CDR3 spells CASSHWDRCYEQYF. CDR3 DNA sequence: TGCGCCAGCAGTCATTGGGACAGGTGCTACGAGCAGTACTTC.

This clonotype was counted between two and nine times. The gene calls are TRBV14 and TRBJ2-3, with D perhaps TRBD2 (6 bases). V was clipped by 3 bases and J by 0 bases, with 19 bases between them. The CDR3 runs 18 residues. In germline, CDR1 is SGHDN, CDR2 FVKESK. CDR3 nucleotides: TGTGCCAGCAGCCAGCCTACCAGGTGGCGGGGCAGCACAGATACGCAGTATTTT. Translation gives CASSQPTRWRGSTDTQYF.

This clonotype was detected a few times. The chain has TRBV2 and TRBJ2-3; 8 bases are shared with TRBD2. The trim removed 7 bases at V and 1 base at J, leaving 7 bases unmatched. CDR1 and CDR2 (germline): SNHLY, FYNNEI. The CDR3 totals 15 residues. CDR3 sequence (DNA): TGTGCCAGCACCACCGGGGGGGCCGGCACAGATACGCAGTATTTT. Its translation is CASTTGGAGTDTQYF. The full variable domain, its missing parts supplied by reference TRBV2 and TRBJ2-3, is EPEVTQTPSHQVTQMGQEVILRCVPISNHLYFYWYRQILGQKVEFLVSFYNNEISEKSEIFDDQFSVERPDGSNFTLKIRSTKLEDSAMYFCASTTGGAGTDTQYFGPGTRLTVL.

This clonotype was detected ten times or more. V usage is TRBV11-2 and J usage is TRBJ2-1; TRBD2 matches 12 bases. Germline V gene sequence: CDR1 SGHAT, CDR2 FQNNGV. This CDR3 has 15 residues. V was pared by 5 bases and J by 8 bases, with 7 bases of the junction left unmatched. The CDR3 DNA sequence: TGTGCCAGCAGCCCCCCGGGACTAGCGGGCCATGAGCAGTTCTTC. Its protein product is CASSPPGLAGHEQFF.

V is TRBV12-3 or TRBV12-4 and J is TRBJ2-7, with a possible D match to TRBD1 (6 bases). Deletions cut 3 bases from V and 1 base from J, with 10 bases between. This CDR3 has 14 residues. The CDR3 loop is CASSFTRGSYEQYF. The CDR3 nucleotides read TGTGCCAGCAGTTTCACCAGGGGTTCCTACGAGCAGTACTTC.

The V gene is TRBV6-2 or TRBV6-3, the J gene TRBJ1-2; no clear D gene. The CDR3 has 14 residues. V lost 8 bases to trimming and J lost 0 bases, with 13 bases between them. Germline V CDR1 and CDR2: MNHEY, SVGEGT. The CDR3 DNA follows: TGTGCCAGCGGAGACGGAAACACTAACTATGGCTACACCTTC. Translating gives CASGDGNTNYGYTF.

The rearrangement links TRBV14 to TRBJ2-7; perhaps D is TRBD1 or TRBD2 (6 bases each). Germline assignment: CDR1 SGHDN and CDR2 FVKESK. Between the trimmed V and J ends, which lost 0 bases and 9 bases, there was a span of 15 bases. CDR3 length: 14 amino acids. CDR3 sequence reads: CASSQDSGRGGQYF. In DNA, the CDR3 is TGTGCCAGCAGCCAAGATAGCGGCAGGGGAGGGCAGTACTTC. Full variable domain (rest looked up from reference TRBV14 and TRBJ2-7): EAGVTQFPSHSVIEKGQTVTLRCDPISGHDNLYWYRRVMGKEIKFLLHFVKESKQDESGMPNNRFLAERTGGTYSTLKVQPAELEDSGVYFCASSQDSGRGGQYFGPGTRLTVT.

The V and J genes are TRBV6-2 or TRBV6-3 and TRBJ2-1, with 7 nucleotides matching TRBD2. CDR3 size: 15 residues. Germline trimming cut 7 bases from V and 10 bases from J; bases unmatched to any gene: 16. CDR1 and CDR2 from the germline V gene are MNHEY and SVGEGT. For the CDR3, the DNA is TGTGCCAGCAAGCGGTTCGGGGGGTTACAGTCCGAGCAGTTCTTC. Translation: CASKRFGGLQSEQFF.

Here the CDR3 DNA reads TGCAGCGCCCCCCAGGCTTGGAACACTGAAGCTTTCTTT. Its translation: CSAPQAWNTEAFF. This chain connects TRBV20-1 to TRBJ1-1; D gene unclear. This CDR3 comprises 13 residues. Per germline, CDR1 DFQATT and CDR2 SNEGSKA (reference sequence).

This chain uses TRBV5-1 with TRBJ2-3, with 7 bases lining up with TRBD2. The CDR3 has 17 residues. Unmatched junction bases numbered 17, after V lost 4 bases and J lost 6 bases. CDR1 and CDR2 from the germline V gene are SGHRS and YFSETQ. The CDR3 is CASSETTSIQGLDTQYF. CDR3 nucleotides: TGCGCCAGCAGCGAGACGACTAGCATTCAGGGTTTGGATACGCAGTATTTT.

CDR3: CASSVAEGLEVPDTQYF. The CDR3 coding sequence is TGTGCCAGCAGCGTAGCTGAAGGACTAGAGGTCCCAGATACGCAGTATTTT. V and J are TRBV9 and TRBJ2-3; 7 positions match TRBD2. The CDR3 is 17 residues long. The V and J ends lost 0 bases and 4 bases, in that order; junction bases with no gene match: 11. Germline loops: CDR1 SGDLS, CDR2 YYNGEE.